The clone carrying this TCR beta chain was seen ten or more times. The investigators amplified TCR beta CDR3 regions from RNA transcripts. The HTBI primer set served for first-round RT-PCR of the TCR CDR3. Via MiXCR, TCRdb re-called the multiplex PCR reads, giving one row per CDR3 protein. The repertoire holds about 300,000 distinct CDR3 sequences, approximately 15% seen once, with around a third in the top ten. This entry is derived from a study of T cells in Graves' hyperthyroidism and ophthalmopathy. V gave up 7 bases and J gave up 7 bases, with 11 bases separating them. The CDR3 extends over 12 amino acids. Germline values: CDR1 MNHEY, CDR2 SMNVEV (reference sequence).

The sample comprised blood. The genes are TRBV27 and TRBJ2-1; D gene uncertain. This clonotype was sampled from a man between 25 and 39 years old with Graves' hyperthyroidism. As DNA, the CDR3 is TGTGCCAGCAATTCGCCGCCAAATGAGCAGTTCTTC. It codes for CASNSPPNEQFF.